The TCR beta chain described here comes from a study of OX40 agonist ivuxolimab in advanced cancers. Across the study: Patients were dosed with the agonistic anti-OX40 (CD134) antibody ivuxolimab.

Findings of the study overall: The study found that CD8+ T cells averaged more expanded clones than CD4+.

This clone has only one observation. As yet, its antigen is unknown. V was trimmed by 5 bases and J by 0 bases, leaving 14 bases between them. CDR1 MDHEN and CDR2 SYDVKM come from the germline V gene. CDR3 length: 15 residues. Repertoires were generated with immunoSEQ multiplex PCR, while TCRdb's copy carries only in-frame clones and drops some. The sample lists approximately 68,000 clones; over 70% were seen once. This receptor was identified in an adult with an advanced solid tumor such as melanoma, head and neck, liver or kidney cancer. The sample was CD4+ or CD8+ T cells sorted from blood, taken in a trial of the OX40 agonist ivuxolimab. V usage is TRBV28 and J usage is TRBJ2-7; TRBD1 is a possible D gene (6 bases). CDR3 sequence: CASSLAGANSYEQYF. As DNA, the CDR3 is TGTGCCAGCAGTCTGGCAGGGGCAAACTCCTACGAGCAGTACTTC. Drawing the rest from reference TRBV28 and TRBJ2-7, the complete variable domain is DVKVTQSSRYLVKRTGEKVFLECVQDMDHENMFWYRQDPGLGLRLIYFSYDVKMKEKGDIPEGYSVSREKKERFSLILESASTNQTSMYLCASSLAGANSYEQYFGPGTRLTVT.